Below, 21 T cell receptor beta chains from the same sample are listed, as sequenced in a study of cytomegalovirus exposure and HLA in healthy donors. Primers: 60 Vbeta forward and 13 Jbeta reverse. TCRdb's copy holds only in-frame clones and misses some; the assay was immunoSEQ multiplex PCR. The table records about 160,000 clones, around 86% of them present only once. Sample: PBMCs. These receptor sequences come from a human donor in good health.

This chain joins TRBV14 and TRBJ1-2, with 9 bases aligning to TRBD1. The CDR3 runs 14 residues. The trim removed 1 base at V and 8 bases at J, leaving 5 bases unmatched. The germline CDR1 and CDR2 sequences are SGHDN and FVKESK. The CDR3 here is CASSQAGTGRGYTF. CDR3 in DNA: TGTGCCAGCAGCCAAGCCGGGACAGGGAGAGGCTACACCTTC. Based on the CDR3 plus reference TRBV14 and TRBJ1-2, the full variable domain is EAGVTQFPSHSVIEKGQTVTLRCDPISGHDNLYWYRRVMGKEIKFLLHFVKESKQDESGMPNNRFLAERTGGTYSTLKVQPAELEDSGVYFCASSQAGTGRGYTFGSGTRLTVV.

The count of this clone is one. The chain recombines TRBV27 with TRBJ1-6, with a tentative D call TRBD1 (5 bases). The CDR3 has 15 amino acids. Germline CDR1 is MNHEY and CDR2 is SMNVEV (reference sequence). V lost 6 bases, J lost 4 bases, and 13 bases lay in between. The CDR3 spells CASRTDRTYNSPLHF. The CDR3 nucleotides are TGTGCCAGCAGGACAGACAGAACTTATAATTCACCCCTCCACTTT.

This chain joins TRBV5-1 and TRBJ2-7; tentatively, D is TRBD1 (6 bases). V gave up 4 bases and J gave up 7 bases, with 21 bases separating them. The CDR3 spans 15 residues. Germline V gene lookup returns CDR1 SGHRS and CDR2 YFSETQ. DNA of the CDR3: TGCGCCAGCAGCGCCGACCTCGGACAGAACCGGGAGCAGTACTTC. Translating it yields CASSADLGQNREQYF.

Comment on this clone: The sample has other DNA sequences that encode this CDR3 too. The gene calls are TRBV9 and TRBJ1-3; no clear D gene. The germline gives CDR1 SGDLS, CDR2 YYNGEE. V was shortened by 0 bases and J by 0 bases, with 7 bases between the two germline ends. This CDR3 is built from 15 residues. This CDR3 is CASSVEGDSGNTIYF. For the CDR3, the DNA is TGTGCCAGCAGCGTAGAGGGAGACTCTGGAAACACCATATATTTT.

This clone was seen more than once but under ten times. The CDR3 DNA is TGCGCCAGCAGTGAAGCAGGCGAGCAGTACTTC. Its protein product is CASSEAGEQYF. The V gene is TRBV10-1, the J gene TRBJ2-7; D remains unclear. Trimming took 3 bases from V and 6 from J, leaving 6 bases between them. The germline V gene encodes CDR1 WNHNN and CDR2 SYGVQD (reference sequence). The CDR3 runs 11 residues.

The genes are TRBV5-1 and TRBJ2-3, with D possibly being TRBD1 (6 bases). The V gene lost 2 bases and the J gene lost 6 bases, with 16 bases spanning the gap. Per the germline V gene, CDR1 is SGHRS and CDR2 is YFSETQ. CDR3 size: 15 residues. The CDR3 bases are TGCGCCAGCAGCTTACAGGGACGAGTCGGGGATACGCAGTATTTT. Its protein is CASSLQGRVGDTQYF.

The V and J genes are TRBV6-6 and TRBJ1-1; TRBD1 might be the D (6 bases). Per the germline V gene, CDR1 is MNHNY and CDR2 is SVGAGI (reference sequence). The CDR3 extends over 15 amino acids. The V gene lost 5 bases and the J gene lost 3 bases, with 16 bases spanning the gap. The CDR3 region has the DNA TGTGCCAGCAGTCCAAACAGGGTAGAGGACACTGAAGCTTTCTTT. This translates into CASSPNRVEDTEAFF.

This chain links TRBV10-1 with TRBJ2-3; 10 bases map to TRBD2. Germline V gives CDR1 WNHNN, CDR2 SYGVQD (reference sequence). CDR3 size: 16 residues. V was clipped by 2 bases and J by 4 bases; unmatched bases: 6. CDR3 in DNA: TGCGCCAGCAGTGAGAACCTAGCGGGGGCTGCAGATACGCAGTATTTT. Translation: CASSENLAGAADTQYF.

V is TRBV5-8 and J is TRBJ2-6; no clear D. The CDR3 extends over 17 amino acids. Trimming took 2 bases from V and 0 from J, leaving 12 bases between them. Germline lookup yields CDR1 SGHTS and CDR2 YDEGEE. CDR3 sequence: CASSFITITSGANVLTF. DNA of the CDR3: TGTGCCAGCAGCTTTATTACAATCACCTCTGGGGCCAACGTCCTGACTTTC.

The chain combines TRBV5-1 with TRBJ1-5, with 7 bases matching TRBD1. CDR1 and CDR2 (germline): SGHRS, YFSETQ. V was pared by 0 bases and J by 9 bases, with 9 bases of the junction left unmatched. CDR3 length: 15 residues. This CDR3 is CASSLDSLQGRPQHF. The CDR3 bases are TGCGCCAGCAGCTTGGATTCGCTACAGGGGCGGCCCCAGCATTTT.

This clone appeared a few times. This chain uses TRBV7-3 with TRBJ2-2, with 7 bases fitting TRBD1. The CDR3 runs 16 residues. V was pared by 5 bases and J by 0 bases, with 6 bases of the junction left unmatched. The germline gives CDR1 SGHTA, CDR2 FQGTGA. The CDR3 loop reads CASSPRDRSNTGELFF. The DNA for the CDR3 is TGTGCCAGCAGCCCGAGGGACAGATCGAACACCGGGGAGCTGTTTTTT.

This chain links TRBV9 with TRBJ2-3; D might be TRBD1 (7 bases). V lost 5 bases and J 13 bases, leaving 20 bases between the germline ends. The CDR3 is 13 residues long. From germline, CDR1 is SGDLS and CDR2 YYNGEE. The CDR3 is CASSGGGDSREYF. Here the CDR3 DNA reads TGTGCCAGCAGTGGAGGCGGGGACAGCAGGGAGTATTTT.

Only one count was recorded for this clone. The chain employs TRBV18 and TRBJ1-5; no firm D call. V lost 3 bases and J lost 6, with 9 bases in between. The CDR3 covers 13 residues. Germline CDR1 and CDR2: KGHSH and LQKENI. In nucleotides, the CDR3 is TGTGCCAGCTCACCTTCCTTTAGTCAGCCCCAGCATTTT. Translation: CASSPSFSQPQHF.

The chain links TRBV7-8 to TRBJ2-7; D remains ambiguous. CDR3 size: 12 residues. V lost 5 bases and J 8 bases, leaving 13 bases between the germline ends. Germline V gene lookup returns CDR1 SGHVS and CDR2 FQNEAQ. This CDR3 is CASSLRGDQQYF. DNA of the CDR3: TGTGCCAGCAGCCTCAGAGGAGACCAGCAGTACTTC.

This sequence joins TRBV9 and TRBJ1-2, with 8 bases aligning to TRBD1. The CDR3 spans 15 residues. V was pared by 3 bases and J by 4 bases, with 8 bases of the junction left unmatched. Germline CDR1 and CDR2: SGDLS and YYNGEE. The CDR3 loop reads CASSGDRGGGYGYTF. The CDR3 nucleotides read TGTGCCAGCAGCGGAGACAGGGGCGGAGGCTATGGCTACACCTTC.

This clone was observed a few times. This chain connects TRBV7-2 to TRBJ2-3; 8 bases fit TRBD2. The germline CDR1 and CDR2 sequences are SGHTA and FQGNSA. V trimming: 3 bases; J trimming: 1 base; junction bases outside the gene matches: 6. The CDR3 is made up of 16 amino acids. The CDR3 loop is CASSFTSGSGTDTQYF. CDR3 sequence (DNA): TGTGCCAGCAGCTTTACTAGCGGCAGCGGCACAGATACGCAGTATTTT.

Only a few counts were recorded for this clone. This chain joins TRBV6-1 and TRBJ1-5; 10 bases are shared with TRBD1. Trimming cost V 5 bases and J 0 bases; bases outside gene matches: 10. CDR1 and CDR2 (germline): MNHNS, SASEGT. The CDR3 is 18 amino acids. CDR3 residues: CASSQGTGASNSNQPQHF. For the CDR3, the DNA is TGTGCCAGCAGTCAAGGGACAGGGGCCTCAAATAGCAATCAGCCCCAGCATTTT.

The V and J genes are TRBV11-3 and TRBJ1-1, with D maybe TRBD1 (5 bases). The germline CDR1 and CDR2 sequences are SGHNT and YENEEA. V was shortened by 4 bases and J by 5 bases, with 14 bases between the two germline ends. CDR3 length: 14 residues. The CDR3 DNA reads as TGTGCCAGCAGCTACCCAGCAGGGATAACTGAAGCTTTCTTT. This gives the protein CASSYPAGITEAFF.

In its sample, this clone was seen once. The chain is built from TRBV7-2 and TRBJ1-3; a weak D match, TRBD1 (5 bases). Germline assignment: CDR1 SGHTA and CDR2 FQGNSA. The CDR3 has 16 residues. V shed 5 bases and J shed 0 bases, with 14 bases lying between them. CDR3 loop: CASSQNRQNSGNTIYF. CDR3 sequence (DNA): TGTGCCAGCAGCCAAAACAGACAGAACTCTGGAAACACCATATATTTT.

This rearrangement joins TRBV5-1 to TRBJ1-5, with D possibly TRBD1 on 6 matching bases. V was cut by 4 bases and J by 1 base, with 15 bases left in between. The CDR3 spans 16 residues. Germline CDR1 SGHRS, CDR2 YFSETQ. This CDR3 reads CASSPGGGQSNQPQHF. The CDR3 region has the DNA TGCGCCAGCAGCCCCGGCGGGGGGCAGAGCAATCAGCCCCAGCATTTT. The full variable domain, completed using reference TRBV5-1 and TRBJ1-5, is KAGVTQTPRYLIKTRGQQVTLSCSPISGHRSVSWYQQTPGQGLQFLFEYFSETQRNKGNFPGRFSGRQFSNSRSEMNVSTLELGDSALYLCASSPGGGQSNQPQHFGDGTRLSIL.

The chain links TRBV19 to TRBJ1-1, with D unresolved. Trimming stripped 3 bases from V and 11 bases from J, with 10 bases between. The CDR3 totals 11 residues. Germline lookup yields CDR1 LNHDA and CDR2 SQIVND (reference sequence). The CDR3 loop reads CASSMTYGAFF. The DNA for the CDR3 is TGTGCCAGTAGTATGACCTACGGGGCTTTCTTT.